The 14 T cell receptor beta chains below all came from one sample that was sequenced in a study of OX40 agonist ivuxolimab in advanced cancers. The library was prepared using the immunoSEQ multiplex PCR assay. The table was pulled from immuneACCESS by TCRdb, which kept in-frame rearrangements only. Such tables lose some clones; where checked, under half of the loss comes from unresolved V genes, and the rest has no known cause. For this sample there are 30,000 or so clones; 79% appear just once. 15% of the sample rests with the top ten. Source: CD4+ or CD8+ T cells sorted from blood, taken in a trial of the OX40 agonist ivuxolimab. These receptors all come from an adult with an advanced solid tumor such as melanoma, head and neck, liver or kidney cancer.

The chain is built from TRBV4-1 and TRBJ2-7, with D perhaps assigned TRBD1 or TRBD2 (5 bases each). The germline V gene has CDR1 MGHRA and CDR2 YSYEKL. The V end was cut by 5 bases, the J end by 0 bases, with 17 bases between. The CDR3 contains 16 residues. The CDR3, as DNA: TGCGCCAGCAGCAAAGGGGCGGGTGAGCTCTCCTACGAGCAGTACTTC. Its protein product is CASSKGAGELSYEQYF.

In DNA form, the CDR3 reads TGTGCCAGCACCATTCCTCCGGGACGCGGGGAGGGGACCCAGTACTTC. Its protein product is CASTIPPGRGEGTQYF. V and J are TRBV5-6 and TRBJ2-5, with 7 bases fitting TRBD2. The CDR3 length is 16 residues. CDR1 and CDR2 from the germline V gene are SGHDT and YYEEEE. The V gene end was trimmed by 6 bases and the J gene end by 7 bases; junction bases not matched to a gene: 18. The whole variable domain, remainder taken from reference TRBV5-6 and TRBJ2-5, is DAGVTQSPTHLIKTRGQQVTLRCSPKSGHDTVSWYQQALGQGPQFIFQYYEEEERQRGNFPDRFSGHQFPNYSSELNVNALLLGDSALYLCASTIPPGRGEGTQYFGPGTRLLVL.

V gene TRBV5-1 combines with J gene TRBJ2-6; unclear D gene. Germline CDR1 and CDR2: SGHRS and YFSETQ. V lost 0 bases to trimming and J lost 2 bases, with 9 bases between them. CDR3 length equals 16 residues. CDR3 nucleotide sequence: TGCGCCAGCAGCTTGGCGGCAGCCCCTGGGGCCAACGTCCTGACTTTC. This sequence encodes CASSLAAAPGANVLTF.

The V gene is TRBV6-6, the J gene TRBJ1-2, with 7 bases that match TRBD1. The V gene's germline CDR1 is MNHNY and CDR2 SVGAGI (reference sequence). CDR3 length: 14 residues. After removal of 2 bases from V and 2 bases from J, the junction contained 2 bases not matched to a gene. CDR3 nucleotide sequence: TGTGCCAGCAGTTACAAGGGGGCGAACTATGGCTACACCTTC. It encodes CASSYKGANYGYTF.

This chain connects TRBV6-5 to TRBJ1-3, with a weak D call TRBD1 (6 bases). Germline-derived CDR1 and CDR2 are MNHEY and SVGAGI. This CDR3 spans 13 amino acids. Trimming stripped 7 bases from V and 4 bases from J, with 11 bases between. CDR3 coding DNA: TGTGCCAGCAAAAGGGGGGAAGGAAACACCATATATTTT. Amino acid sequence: CASKRGEGNTIYF.

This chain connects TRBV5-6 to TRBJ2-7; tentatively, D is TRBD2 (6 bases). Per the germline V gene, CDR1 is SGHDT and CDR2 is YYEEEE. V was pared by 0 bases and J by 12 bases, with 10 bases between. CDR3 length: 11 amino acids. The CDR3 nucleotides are TGTGCCAGCAGCTTGGGGAGGGAATTGTACTTC. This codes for CASSLGRELYF.

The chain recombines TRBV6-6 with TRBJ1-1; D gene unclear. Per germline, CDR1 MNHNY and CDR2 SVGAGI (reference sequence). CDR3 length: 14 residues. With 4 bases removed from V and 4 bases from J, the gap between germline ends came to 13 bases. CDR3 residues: CASSLTRSVTEAFF. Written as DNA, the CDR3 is TGTGCCAGCAGTTTGACACGCTCGGTCACTGAAGCTTTCTTT.

The CDR3 loop is CASSPPEERGASNIQYF. The CDR3 bases are TGTGCCAGCTCACCACCAGAAGAGCGGGGGGCCTCAAACATTCAGTACTTC. The rearrangement joins TRBV18 to TRBJ2-4, with 9 positions matching TRBD2. Germline CDR1 is KGHSH and CDR2 is LQKENI. V lost 0 bases and J lost 6; bases outside the gene matches: 9. There are 17 residues in the CDR3.

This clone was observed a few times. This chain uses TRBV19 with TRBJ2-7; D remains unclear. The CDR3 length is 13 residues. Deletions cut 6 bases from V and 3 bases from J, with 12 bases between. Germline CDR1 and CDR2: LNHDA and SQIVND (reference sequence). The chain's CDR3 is CASSHKGFYEQYF. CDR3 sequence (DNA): TGTGCCAGTAGCCACAAGGGCTTCTACGAGCAGTACTTC. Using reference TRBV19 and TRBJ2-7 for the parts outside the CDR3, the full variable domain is DGGITQSPKYLFRKEGQNVTLSCEQNLNHDAMYWYRQDPGQGLRLIYYSQIVNDFQKGDIAEGYSVSREKKESFPLTVTSAQKNPTAFYLCASSHKGFYEQYFGPGTRLTVT.

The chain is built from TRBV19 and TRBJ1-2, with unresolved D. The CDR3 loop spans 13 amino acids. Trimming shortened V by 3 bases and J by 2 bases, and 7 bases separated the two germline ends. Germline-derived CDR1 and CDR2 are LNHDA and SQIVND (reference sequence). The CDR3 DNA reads TGTGCCAGTAGTATTGCCACCAACTATGGCTACACCTTC. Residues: CASSIATNYGYTF.

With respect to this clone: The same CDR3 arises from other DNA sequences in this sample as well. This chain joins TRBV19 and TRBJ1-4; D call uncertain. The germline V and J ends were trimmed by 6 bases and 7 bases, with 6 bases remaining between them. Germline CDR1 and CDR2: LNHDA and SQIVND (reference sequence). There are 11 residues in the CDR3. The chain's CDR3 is CASSPSEKLFF. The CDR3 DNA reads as TGTGCCAGTAGCCCTTCTGAAAAACTGTTTTTT. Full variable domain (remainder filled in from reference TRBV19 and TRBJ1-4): DGGITQSPKYLFRKEGQNVTLSCEQNLNHDAMYWYRQDPGQGLRLIYYSQIVNDFQKGDIAEGYSVSREKKESFPLTVTSAQKNPTAFYLCASSPSEKLFFGSGTQLSVL.

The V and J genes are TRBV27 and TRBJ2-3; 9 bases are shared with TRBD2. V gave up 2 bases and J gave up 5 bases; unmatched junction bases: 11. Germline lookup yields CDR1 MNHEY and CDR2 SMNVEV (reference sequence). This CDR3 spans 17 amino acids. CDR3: CASSLSASGGRVDTQYF. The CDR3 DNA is TGTGCCAGCAGTTTAAGTGCAAGCGGGGGGCGGGTAGATACGCAGTATTTT.

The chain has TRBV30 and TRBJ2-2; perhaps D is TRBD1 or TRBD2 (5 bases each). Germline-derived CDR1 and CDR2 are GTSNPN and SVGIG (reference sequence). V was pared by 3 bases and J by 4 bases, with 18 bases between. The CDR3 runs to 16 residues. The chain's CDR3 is CAWRPSGASVTGELFF. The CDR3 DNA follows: TGTGCCTGGAGACCCTCCGGGGCCTCCGTCACCGGGGAGCTGTTTTTT. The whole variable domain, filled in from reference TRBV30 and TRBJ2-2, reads SQTIHQWPATLVQPVGSPLSLECTVEGTSNPNLYWYRQAAGRGLQLLFYSVGIGQISSEVPQNLSASRPQDRQFILSSKKLLLSDSGFYLCAWRPSGASVTGELFFGEGSRLTVL.

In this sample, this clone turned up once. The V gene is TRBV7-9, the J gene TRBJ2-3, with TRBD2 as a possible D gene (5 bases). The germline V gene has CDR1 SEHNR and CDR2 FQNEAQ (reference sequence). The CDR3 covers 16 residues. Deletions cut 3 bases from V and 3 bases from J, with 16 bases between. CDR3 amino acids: CASSFDRGRQTDTQYF. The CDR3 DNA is TGTGCCAGCAGCTTTGACCGGGGTAGGCAAACAGATACGCAGTATTTT.